Only a few counts were recorded for the clone carrying this T cell receptor (beta chain). Germline V gene data show CDR1 as SGHTA and CDR2 as FQGNSA. V trimming: 5 bases; J trimming: 11 bases; junction bases outside the gene matches: 4. The CDR3 contains 12 residues. The data originate from a study of identical twins' blood T cells. TCRdb reprocessed the 5' RACE reads with MiXCR, giving one entry per CDR3 protein. The data show fewer than 450,000 distinct CDR3 sequences, under 30% seen once. The TCR comes from a woman aged 18-55 years in good health. The chain is built from TRBV7-2 and TRBJ2-2; 8 nucleotides align to TRBD1. The sample taken for sequencing was PBMCs. The CDR3 DNA follows: TGTGCCAGCAGCGGACAGGGAATTGAGCTGTTTTTT. It encodes CASSGQGIELFF.